This is a list of T cell receptor beta chains from one sample in a study of regulatory T cells in long-lasting Graves disease. In TCRdb, the multiplex PCR reads were re-called with MiXCR into one record per CDR3 protein. This sample has hundreds of thousands of distinct CDR3 sequences, with about 14% found just once. The material sequenced was peripheral blood mononuclear cells (PBMCs), taken at new diagnosis, from a patient treated with antithyroid drugs. The receptors were gathered from a female donor with Graves disease. The CDR3 runs from the conserved cysteine through the conserved F or W. D genes are given only for firm matches. Rows may omit the clone size; those that give it use once, few, many or a size class.

clone_size	cdr3_length	d_call	v_call	j_call	cdr3_nt	cdr3_aa
NA	14	TRBD1	TRBV28	TRBJ2-1	TGTGCCAGCGAAGGACAGGGGATGCACAATGAGCAGTTCTTC	CASEGQGMHNEQFF
few	17	NA	TRBV9	TRBJ2-3	TGTGCCAGCAGCGTAGGCCGGGGTTGGGGGGGCACAGATACGCAGTATTTT	CASSVGRGWGGTDTQYF
many	15	NA	TRBV5-1	TRBJ2-7	TGCGCCAGCAGCCTGGGAATTACAGAGTTCTACGAGCAGTACTTC	CASSLGITEFYEQYF
few	13	NA	TRBV6-2/TRBV6-3	TRBJ1-1	TGTGTCAGCAGTTACTCGACTAACACTGAAGCTTTCTTT	CVSSYSTNTEAFF
many	15	NA	TRBV4-1	TRBJ2-5	TGCGCCAGCAGCCTATGGGGCGGAGAGAGGGAGACCCAGTACTTC	CASSLWGGERETQYF
few	16	TRBD1	TRBV7-2	TRBJ1-2	TGTGCCAGCAGCTTAGCGAGTATAGGGACAGACAATGGCTACACCTTC	CASSLASIGTDNGYTF
many	15	NA	TRBV29-1	TRBJ2-1	TGCAGCGCCTCGGGGACTGCGCCCTCCTACAATGAGCAGTTCTTC	CSASGTAPSYNEQFF
NA	19	NA	TRBV6-1	TRBJ2-4	TGTGCCAGCTCTTTGAGACGGGTCACAGGACACTTAGCCAAAAACATTCAGTACTTC	CASSLRRVTGHLAKNIQYF
NA	15	NA	TRBV10-3	TRBJ1-4	TGTGCCATCAGTGAGCGCGGGGAGTATCAAGAAAAACTGTTTTTT	CAISERGEYQEKLFF
many	17	NA	TRBV29-1	TRBJ2-1	TGCAGCGTTGAAGCCCGGACAGCCCGGGACTCCTACAATGAGCAGTTCTTC	CSVEARTARDSYNEQFF
many	17	TRBD2	TRBV5-1	TRBJ2-3	TGCGCCAGCAGCTTGGCCTACAGCGGGGGGGGGGAAGATACGCAGTATTTT	CASSLAYSGGGEDTQYF
many	16	TRBD1	TRBV10-3	TRBJ2-7	TGTGCCATCAGTGAGTCGACGGACAGGGGGAACTACGAGCAGTACTTC	CAISESTDRGNYEQYF
NA	16	TRBD1	TRBV20-1	TRBJ1-6	TGCAGTGCTAGAGATTTAGGCGGACAGGGTAATTCACCCCTCCACTTT	CSARDLGGQGNSPLHF
many	16	TRBD1	TRBV7-2	TRBJ1-5	TGTGCCAGCAGCTTAAGTGGGACAGGGAGCAATCAGCCCCAGCATTTT	CASSLSGTGSNQPQHF
many	16	NA	TRBV2	TRBJ2-3	TGTGCCAGCAGTACAACCGACAGCCCTAGCACAGATACGCAGTATTTT	CASSTTDSPSTDTQYF
many	13	NA	TRBV29-1	TRBJ2-1	TGCAGCGTTGCTGGGGGACGGTTCAATGAGCAGTTCTTC	CSVAGGRFNEQFF
many	13	NA	TRBV30	TRBJ1-5	TGTGCCTGGAGTGCGTCGCGCAATCAGCCCCAGCATTTT	CAWSASRNQPQHF
many	16	TRBD2	TRBV7-3	TRBJ2-2	TGTGCCAGCAGCTTACAACGGGAGGCGCATCCCGGGGAGCTGTTTTTT	CASSLQREAHPGELFF
many	15	TRBD2	TRBV6-1	TRBJ2-1	TGTGCCAGCGGAAGGGCGGGAGGGGCCTACAATGAGCAGTTCTTC	CASGRAGGAYNEQFF
NA	15	NA	TRBV28	TRBJ1-1	TGTGCCAGCAGTTTTTTGGGGCGAAAGAACACTGAAGCTTTCTTT	CASSFLGRKNTEAFF
many	16	NA	TRBV12-3/TRBV12-4	TRBJ2-7	TGTGCCAGCAGTTTAGCGATCTACGGAAACGCCTACGAGCAGTACTTC	CASSLAIYGNAYEQYF
few	16	NA	TRBV7-9	TRBJ2-1	TGTGCCAGCAGCTTCGTCGAGGGGAGTGACTACAATGAGCAGTTCTTC	CASSFVEGSDYNEQFF
many	13	NA	TRBV6-5	TRBJ2-7	TGTGCCAGCAGTTTTGGGGATTCCTACGAGCAGTACTTC	CASSFGDSYEQYF
many	17	NA	TRBV19	TRBJ1-2	TGTGCCAGTAGTACTCTCACAACCCTACGGCAATTCTATGGCTACACCTTC	CASSTLTTLRQFYGYTF
many	15	NA	TRBV4-1	TRBJ1-1	TGCGCCAGCAGCCAAGTACAGGGAGTGAACACTGAAGCTTTCTTT	CASSQVQGVNTEAFF
many	14	NA	TRBV20-1	TRBJ2-5	TGCAGTGCTAGAGGTCGGCGGAGCACTCAGACCCAGTACTTC	CSARGRRSTQTQYF
many	14	NA	TRBV12-3/TRBV12-4	TRBJ2-2	TGTGCCAGCAGGCGGACAGATAGAAATGGGGAGCTGTTTTTT	CASRRTDRNGELFF
NA	17	TRBD2	TRBV5-4	TRBJ2-7	TGTGCCAGCAGCTTGACTAGCGGGAGAAGTAAGTCCTACGAGCAGTACTTC	CASSLTSGRSKSYEQYF
many	14	NA	TRBV20-1	TRBJ2-7	TGCAGTGCTCGGCTCCGACTGAGCTCCTACGAGCAGTACTTC	CSARLRLSSYEQYF
many	14	TRBD1	TRBV9	TRBJ1-5	TGTGCCAGCAGCGTGGGACAGGGGTATCAGCCCCAGCATTTT	CASSVGQGYQPQHF
NA	15	TRBD1	TRBV19	TRBJ2-1	TGTGCCAGTAGTATCCCGACAGGGACGACCGATGAGCAGTTCTTC	CASSIPTGTTDEQFF
many	15	TRBD1	TRBV6-2/TRBV6-3	TRBJ1-3	TGTGCCAGCAGGGCCGGACAGGTCCTCGGAAACACCATATATTTT	CASRAGQVLGNTIYF
many	13	NA	TRBV10-3	TRBJ2-7	TGTGCCATCGGAATGGGACTTCGAGACGAGCAGTACTTC	CAIGMGLRDEQYF
NA	14	NA	TRBV28	TRBJ2-5	TGTGCCAGCAGCACTGGGGGACACGAAGAGACCCAGTACTTC	CASSTGGHEETQYF
many	16	TRBD1	TRBV11-2	TRBJ2-2	TGTGCCAGCAGCTCCTACAGGGGACCGAACACCGGGGAGCTGTTTTTT	CASSSYRGPNTGELFF
many	13	NA	TRBV20-1	TRBJ2-1	TGCAGTGCTAGTAGAGCAGGATACAATGAGCAGTTCTTC	CSASRAGYNEQFF